These 27 T cell receptor beta chains originate from one sample sequenced in a study of graft-versus-host responses after intestinal transplantation. Clones were read by immunoSEQ multiplex PCR, and TCRdb kept only the in-frame ones, dropping some. The table records tens of thousands of clones, roughly 90% of them present only once. Source: PBMCs, taken 98 days after intestinal transplantation. The origin of the receptors is a human patient who received an intestinal transplant, so some T cells may come from the graft donor.

This clone was detected once. V and J are TRBV14 and TRBJ2-3; 10 bases align to TRBD2. V dropped 4 bases and J dropped 2; count of bases not matched to a gene: 6. The germline CDR1 and CDR2 sequences are SGHDN and FVKESK. The CDR3 consists of 16 residues. CDR3 in DNA: TGTGCCAGCAGCCCCCGACTAGCGGGTATCACAGATACGCAGTATTTT. Residues: CASSPRLAGITDTQYF.

This chain uses TRBV2 with TRBJ2-1; 8 bases fit TRBD2. There are 11 residues in the CDR3. With V trimmed by 7 bases and J by 9 bases, 2 bases remained unmatched. The germline gives CDR1 SNHLY, CDR2 FYNNEI. The CDR3 region has the DNA TGTGCCAGCACTAGCGGGCCTGAGCAGTTCTTC. This gives the protein CASTSGPEQFF.

V usage is TRBV5-1 and J usage is TRBJ1-6; 8 bases are a match to TRBD1. Per the germline V gene, CDR1 is SGHRS and CDR2 is YFSETQ. The CDR3 has 16 amino acids. Trimming removed 4 bases from V and 7 bases from J; junction bases left unmatched: 10. CDR3 nucleotides: TGCGCCAGCAGCATACAGGGGGTACGTCAGAATTCACCCCTCCACTTT. This codes for CASSIQGVRQNSPLHF.

This clone is a singleton in its sample. The genes are TRBV28 and TRBJ1-5, with TRBD1 as a possible D gene (5 bases). CDR1 is MDHEN and CDR2 is SYDVKM in the germline V gene. V gave up 6 bases and J gave up 1 base, with 19 bases separating them. The CDR3 runs to 17 residues. The CDR3 DNA reads TGTGCCAGCAGACATCCGGGACTGGAGATCAGCAATCAGCCCCAGCATTTT. This encodes CASRHPGLEISNQPQHF.

This chain joins TRBV13 and TRBJ2-7; D tentatively reads TRBD1 or TRBD2 (6 bases each). Germline V CDR1 and CDR2: PRHDT, FYEKMQ (reference sequence). The CDR3 sequence is 15 residues long. Between the trimmed V and J ends, which lost 2 bases and 5 bases, there was a span of 16 bases. The CDR3 nucleotides read TGTGCCAGCAGCTTACAGGTGGGGGGCGACGACGAGCAGTACTTC. Translating gives CASSLQVGGDDEQYF.

This clone occurred a few times. V is TRBV6-1 and J is TRBJ1-5, with 8 bases that match TRBD1. Germline trimming cut 4 bases from V and 2 bases from J; bases unmatched to any gene: 7. Germline CDR1 and CDR2: MNHNS and SASEGT. The CDR3 extends over 16 amino acids. CDR3 sequence (DNA): TGTGCCAGCAGTGTACGCACAGGGGGAGGCAATCAGCCCCAGCATTTT. This codes for CASSVRTGGGNQPQHF.

The V call is TRBV28, the J call TRBJ1-1; possible D gene TRBD1, 6 bases. The CDR3 extends over 12 amino acids. The V gene lost 2 bases and the J gene lost 13 bases, with 14 bases spanning the gap. Germline V gene data show CDR1 as MDHEN and CDR2 as SYDVKM. The CDR3 coding sequence is TGTGCCAGCAGTTTAAACAGCGAGGGGGTTTTCTTT. It specifies CASSLNSEGVFF.

The J gene is TRBJ2-7, the V gene TRBV11-2; perhaps TRBD2 as D (5 bases). Deletions cut 5 bases from V and 0 bases from J, with 14 bases between. CDR3 length: 15 residues. The germline V gene encodes CDR1 SGHAT and CDR2 FQNNGV. CDR3 sequence (DNA): TGTGCCAGCAGCCTTTCCTCCACTAGCTCCTACGAGCAGTACTTC. It encodes CASSLSSTSSYEQYF.

This chain links TRBV29-1 with TRBJ1-1; D unclear. This CDR3 has 13 amino acids. Germline V gene sequence: CDR1 SQVTM, CDR2 ANQGSEA. V lost 4 bases, J lost 0 bases, and 9 bases lay in between. The CDR3 DNA reads TGCAGCGTTGCTTTAGGGATGAACACTGAAGCTTTCTTT. It is translated as CSVALGMNTEAFF.

This chain connects TRBV10-1 to TRBJ2-5; maybe TRBD2 (5 bases). Judging by the DNA end, TRBJ2-7 fits better; the J call may be wrong. This CDR3 is 14 amino acids long. Germline V lookup: CDR1 WNHNN, CDR2 SYGVQD (reference sequence). CDR3 nucleotides: TGCGCCAGCAGTGAGGTGAGGGTAGCCTACGAGCAGTACTTC. This gives the protein CASSEVRVAYEQYF.

The J gene is TRBJ1-1, the V gene TRBV6-5; a possible D gene is TRBD1 (5 bases). This CDR3 region has 12 residues. The V gene's germline CDR1 is MNHEY and CDR2 SVGAGI. The germline V and J ends were trimmed by 6 bases and 5 bases, with 10 bases remaining between them. CDR3 bases: TGTGCCAGCAGCCTTCGGGGGACTGAAGCTTTCTTT. Protein: CASSLRGTEAFF.

This clone was counted only a few times. The rearrangement links TRBV4-1 to TRBJ2-7; 9 nucleotides agree with TRBD1. The CDR3 spans 14 residues. Germline CDR1 and CDR2: MGHRA and YSYEKL. V was clipped by 4 bases and J by 3 bases; unmatched bases: 4. CDR3 in DNA: TGCGCCAGCAGCCCCGGGACAGGGAGCTACGAGCAGTACTTC. It codes for CASSPGTGSYEQYF.

This chain links TRBV4-1 with TRBJ2-2, with D hard to call. Germline V gene data show CDR1 as MGHRA and CDR2 as YSYEKL. Trimming left V 2 bases short and J 7 bases short, with 8 bases between. This CDR3 has 13 residues. CDR3 residues: CASSQWTSGELFF. CDR3 nucleotides: TGCGCCAGCAGCCAATGGACGAGCGGGGAGCTGTTTTTT.

The rearrangement joins TRBV10-1 to TRBJ2-7, with 7 bases that match TRBD1. Germline V gives CDR1 WNHNN, CDR2 SYGVQD (reference sequence). Unmatched junction bases numbered 10, after V lost 8 bases and J lost 6 bases. The CDR3 has 13 amino acids. CDR3 nucleotides: TGCGCCAGCTCACAGGGGTCAATGCGCGAGCAGTACTTC. Translating it yields CASSQGSMREQYF.

CDR3 amino acids: CASSMTSGETQYF. The CDR3 coding sequence is TGTGCCAGCAGTATGACTAGCGGAGAGACCCAGTACTTC. V and J are TRBV2 and TRBJ2-5, with 9 bases lining up with TRBD2. This CDR3 has 13 residues. Germline V CDR1 and CDR2: SNHLY, FYNNEI. With V trimmed by 5 bases and J by 4 bases, 2 bases remained unmatched.

The chain combines TRBV5-4 with TRBJ2-1; 8 bases line up with TRBD1. V trimming: 7 bases; J trimming: 4 bases; junction bases outside the gene matches: 7. The CDR3 spans 14 residues. Germline V gives CDR1 SGHNT, CDR2 YYREEE (reference sequence). The CDR3 bases are TGTGCCAGCCTCGACAGGGGAAGATACAATGAGCAGTTCTTC. Translating gives CASLDRGRYNEQFF.

The chain has TRBV6-1 and TRBJ1-1; D is unresolved. Trimming took off 7 bases at V and 9 bases at J, with 12 bases between the two ends. The CDR3 has 11 amino acids. CDR1 and CDR2 (germline): MNHNS, SASEGT. The CDR3, as DNA: TGTGCCAGCACTACGCACGAGAAAGCTTTCTTT. It codes for CASTTHEKAFF.

The genes are TRBV19 and TRBJ2-5, with no clear D. The V gene's germline CDR1 is LNHDA and CDR2 SQIVND (reference sequence). The CDR3 extends over 11 amino acids. V was trimmed by 3 bases and J by 5 bases, leaving 4 bases between them. CDR3 in DNA: TGTGCCAGTAGTATGGGTGAGACCCAGTACTTC. Residues: CASSMGETQYF.

V and J are TRBV30 and TRBJ2-3, with D unresolved. Germline assignment: CDR1 GTSNPN and CDR2 SVGIG (reference sequence). The CDR3 has 13 residues. Trimming pared 0 bases from V and 4 bases from J, leaving 8 bases between. The CDR3 protein is CAWSVRVADTQYF. In DNA, the CDR3 is TGTGCCTGGAGTGTACGGGTCGCAGATACGCAGTATTTT.

The gene calls are TRBV6-5 and TRBJ2-3; D uncertain. This CDR3 is 11 amino acids long. V lost 2 bases and J 6 bases, leaving 3 bases between the germline ends. Germline CDR1 MNHEY, CDR2 SVGAGI. CDR3 DNA: TGTGCCAGCAGTTACGGGGATACGCAGTATTTT. Residues: CASSYGDTQYF.

The chain carries TRBV6-1 and TRBJ2-7, with D perhaps TRBD2 (6 bases). From germline, CDR1 is MNHNS and CDR2 SASEGT. Trimming left V 6 bases short and J 2 bases short, with 11 bases between. The CDR3 extends over 13 amino acids. CDR3 DNA: TGTGCCAGCAGGCTGGGGACTGCCTACGAGCAGTACTTC. Translation: CASRLGTAYEQYF.

V usage is TRBV4-1 and J usage is TRBJ2-1, with D possibly TRBD2 on 5 matching bases. The CDR3 runs to 16 residues. The germline V and J ends were trimmed by 0 bases and 3 bases, with 12 bases remaining between them. Germline V gene sequence: CDR1 MGHRA, CDR2 YSYEKL. CDR3 amino acids: CASSQERVRVYNEQFF. In DNA, the CDR3 is TGCGCCAGCAGCCAAGAGCGGGTAAGGGTCTACAATGAGCAGTTCTTC.

The CDR3: CASSLGLGQETQYF. CDR3 sequence (DNA): TGTGCCAGTAGCTTGGGACTCGGACAAGAGACCCAGTACTTC. The V and J genes are TRBV19 and TRBJ2-5; a weak D match, TRBD2 (6 bases). Germline V CDR1 and CDR2: LNHDA, SQIVND (reference sequence). This CDR3 region has 14 residues. V was cut by 6 bases and J by 2 bases, with 13 bases left in between.

The rearrangement links TRBV6-4 to TRBJ1-6; 7 bases line up with TRBD1. V lost 2 bases and J lost 1; bases outside the gene matches: 5. Per the germline V gene, CDR1 is MRHNA and CDR2 is SNTAGT. This CDR3 spans 17 amino acids. In DNA form, the CDR3 reads TGTGCCAGCAGTGACAGGGGGCGGATATCCTATAATTCACCCCTCCACTTT. It is translated as CASSDRGRISYNSPLHF.

The chain has TRBV15 and TRBJ2-1; D possibly matches TRBD1 or TRBD2 (5 bases each). Germline CDR1 and CDR2: LNHNV and YYDKDF (reference sequence). The CDR3 totals 16 residues. Trimming took off 5 bases at V and 3 bases at J, with 17 bases between the two ends. This chain's CDR3 is CATSLEGTGSYNEQFF. CDR3 nucleotide sequence: TGTGCCACCAGCCTAGAGGGGACGGGGAGCTACAATGAGCAGTTCTTC.

V and J are TRBV9 and TRBJ1-4, with D tentatively TRBD1 (5 bases). CDR1 SGDLS and CDR2 YYNGEE come from the germline V gene. The CDR3 totals 15 residues. V was shortened by 4 bases and J by 2 bases, with 12 bases between the two germline ends. The CDR3 region has the DNA TGTGCCAGCAGCATCCAGGGTCTGACTAATGAAAAACTGTTTTTT. Translation: CASSIQGLTNEKLFF. The entire variable domain, with the rest obtained from reference TRBV9 and TRBJ1-4, is as follows: DSGVTQTPKHLITATGQRVTLRCSPRSGDLSVYWYQQSLDQGLQFLIQYYNGEERAKGNILERFSAQQFPDLHSELNLSSLELGDSALYFCASSIQGLTNEKLFFGSGTQLSVL.

The rearrangement links TRBV5-6 to TRBJ2-7, with 10 bases that match TRBD2. CDR3 length: 16 residues. J was trimmed by 0 bases and V by 1 base; bases with no gene match: 4. CDR1 is SGHDT, CDR2 YYEEEE, per germline. In DNA, the CDR3 is TGTGCCAGCAGCTTGCGCCTAGCGGGAGTCTCCTACGAGCAGTACTTC. Its translation: CASSLRLAGVSYEQYF.